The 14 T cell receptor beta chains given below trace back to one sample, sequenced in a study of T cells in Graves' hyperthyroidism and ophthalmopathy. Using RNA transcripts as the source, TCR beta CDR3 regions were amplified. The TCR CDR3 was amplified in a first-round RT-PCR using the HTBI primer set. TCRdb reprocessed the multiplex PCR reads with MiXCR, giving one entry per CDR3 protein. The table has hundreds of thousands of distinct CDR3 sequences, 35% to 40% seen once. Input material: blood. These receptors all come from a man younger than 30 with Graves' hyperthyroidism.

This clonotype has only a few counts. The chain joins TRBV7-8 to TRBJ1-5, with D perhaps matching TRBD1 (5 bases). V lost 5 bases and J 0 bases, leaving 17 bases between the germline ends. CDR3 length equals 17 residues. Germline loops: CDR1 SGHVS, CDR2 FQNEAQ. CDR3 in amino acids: CASSLFTRDYSNQPQHF. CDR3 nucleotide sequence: TGTGCCAGCAGCCTATTTACCAGGGACTATAGCAATCAGCCCCAGCATTTT.

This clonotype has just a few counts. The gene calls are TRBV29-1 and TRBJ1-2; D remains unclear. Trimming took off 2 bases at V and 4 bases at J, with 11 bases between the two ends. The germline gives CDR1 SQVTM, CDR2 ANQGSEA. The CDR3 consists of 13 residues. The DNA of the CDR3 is TGCAGCGTTGAAAAGGGCCAGTTCTATGGCTACACCTTC. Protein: CSVEKGQFYGYTF.

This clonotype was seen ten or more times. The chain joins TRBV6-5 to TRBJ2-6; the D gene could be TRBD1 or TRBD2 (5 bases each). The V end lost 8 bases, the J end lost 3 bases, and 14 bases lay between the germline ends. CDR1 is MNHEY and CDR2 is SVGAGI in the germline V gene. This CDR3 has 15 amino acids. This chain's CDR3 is CASGTVVDGANVLTF. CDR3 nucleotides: TGTGCCAGCGGGACGGTCGTTGATGGGGCCAACGTCCTGACTTTC.

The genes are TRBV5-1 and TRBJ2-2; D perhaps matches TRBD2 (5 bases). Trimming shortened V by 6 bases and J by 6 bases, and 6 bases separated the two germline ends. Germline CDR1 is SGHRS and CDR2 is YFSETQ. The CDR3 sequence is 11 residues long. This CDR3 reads CASIGAGELFF. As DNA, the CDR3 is TGCGCCAGCATCGGGGCCGGGGAGCTGTTTTTT.

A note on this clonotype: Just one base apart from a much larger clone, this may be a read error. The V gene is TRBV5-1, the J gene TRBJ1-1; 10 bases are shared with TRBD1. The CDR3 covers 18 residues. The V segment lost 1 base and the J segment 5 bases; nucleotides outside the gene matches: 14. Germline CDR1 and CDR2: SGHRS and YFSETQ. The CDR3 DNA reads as TGCGCCAGCAGCTTGAGTGCATTGGGACAGGGGATTTATACTGAAGCTTTCTTT. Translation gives CASSLSALGQGIYTEAFF.

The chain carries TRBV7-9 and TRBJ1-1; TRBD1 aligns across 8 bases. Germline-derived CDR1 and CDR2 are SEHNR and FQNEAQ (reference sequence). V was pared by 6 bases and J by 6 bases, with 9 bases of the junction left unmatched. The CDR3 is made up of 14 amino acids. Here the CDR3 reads CASSSDRDVPEAFF. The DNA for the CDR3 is TGTGCCAGCAGTTCGGACAGGGACGTCCCTGAAGCTTTCTTT.

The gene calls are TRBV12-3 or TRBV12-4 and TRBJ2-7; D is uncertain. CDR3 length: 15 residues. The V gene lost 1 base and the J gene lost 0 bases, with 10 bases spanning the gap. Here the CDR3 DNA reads TGTGCCAGCAGTTTAGTTCCAGCTAGCTCCTACGAGCAGTACTTC. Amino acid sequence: CASSLVPASSYEQYF.

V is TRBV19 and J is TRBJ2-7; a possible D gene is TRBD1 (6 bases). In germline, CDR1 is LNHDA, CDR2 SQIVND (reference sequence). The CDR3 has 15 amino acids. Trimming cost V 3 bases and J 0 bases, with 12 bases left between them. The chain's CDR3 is CASSMDSDLSYEQYF. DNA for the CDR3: TGTGCCAGTAGTATGGACAGCGACCTCTCCTACGAGCAGTACTTC.

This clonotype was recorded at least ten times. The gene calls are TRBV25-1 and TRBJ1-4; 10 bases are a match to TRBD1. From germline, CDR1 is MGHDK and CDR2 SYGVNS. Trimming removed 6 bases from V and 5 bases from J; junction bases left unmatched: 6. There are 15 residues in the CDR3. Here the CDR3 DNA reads TGTGCCAGCAGCCTAGGACAGGGGGAGAATGAAAAACTGTTTTTT. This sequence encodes CASSLGQGENEKLFF. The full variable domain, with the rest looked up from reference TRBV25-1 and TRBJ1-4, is EADIYQTPRYLVIGTGKKITLECSQTMGHDKMYWYQQDPGMELHLIHYSYGVNSTEKGDLSSESTVSRIRTEHFPLTLESARPSHTSQYLCASSLGQGENEKLFFGSGTQLSVL.

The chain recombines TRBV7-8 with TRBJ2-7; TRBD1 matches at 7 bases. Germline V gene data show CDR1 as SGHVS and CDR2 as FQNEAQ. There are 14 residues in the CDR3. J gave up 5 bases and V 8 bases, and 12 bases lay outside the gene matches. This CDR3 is CASLRDRVENEQYF. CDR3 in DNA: TGTGCCAGCCTCCGAGACAGGGTTGAAAACGAGCAGTACTTC.

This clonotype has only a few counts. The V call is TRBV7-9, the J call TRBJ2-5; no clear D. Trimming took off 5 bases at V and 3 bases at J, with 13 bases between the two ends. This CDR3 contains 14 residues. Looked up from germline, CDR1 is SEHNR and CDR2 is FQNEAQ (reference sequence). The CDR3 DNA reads TGTGCCAGCAGCCAACGCAAGTTAGAAGAGACCCAGTACTTC. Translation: CASSQRKLEETQYF.

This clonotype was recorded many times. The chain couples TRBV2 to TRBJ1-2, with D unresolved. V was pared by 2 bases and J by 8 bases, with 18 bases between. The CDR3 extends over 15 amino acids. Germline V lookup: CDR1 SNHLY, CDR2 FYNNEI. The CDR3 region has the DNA TGTGCCAGCAGTGAAATCCCCGGGATTCCAGTCGGCTACACCTTC. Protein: CASSEIPGIPVGYTF.

The CDR3 loop reads CASSKEGAGRLDTIYF. CDR3 nucleotides: TGTGCCAGCAGCAAGGAGGGGGCCGGTCGGTTAGACACCATATATTTT. This chain joins TRBV9 and TRBJ1-3, with 7 bases aligning to TRBD1. V dropped 4 bases and J dropped 8; count of bases not matched to a gene: 15. The germline V gene encodes CDR1 SGDLS and CDR2 YYNGEE. The CDR3 is 16 amino acids.

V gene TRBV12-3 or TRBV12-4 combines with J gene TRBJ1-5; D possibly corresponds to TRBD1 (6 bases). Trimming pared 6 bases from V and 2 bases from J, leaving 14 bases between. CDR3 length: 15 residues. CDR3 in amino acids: CASRLQGGGNQPQHF. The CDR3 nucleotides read TGTGCCAGCAGATTACAGGGAGGTGGCAATCAGCCCCAGCATTTT.